A selection of T cell receptor beta chains follows, all from one sample in a study of blood T cells in healthy people across ages. TCRdb re-called the 5' RACE reads with MiXCR, one entry per CDR3 protein. The sample has hundreds of thousands of distinct CDR3 sequences; approximately 60% are singletons. Specimen: blood. Every receptor here comes from a man aged 35-49 years in good health. CDR3s include the opening cysteine and the closing phenylalanine or tryptophan. D genes are given only for firm matches. Only part of the rows carry a size: once, few, many, or a class if the clone is expanded.

v_call	clone_size	j_call	d_call	cdr3_nt	cdr3_aa
TRBV9	NA	TRBJ1-4	TRBD1	TGTGCCAGCAGCGTAGGGGACAGGAATGAAAAACTGTTTTTT	CASSVGDRNEKLFF
TRBV28	NA	TRBJ1-2	NA	TGTGCCAGCAGTTTTAGGGACCCATGGGGCTACACCTTC	CASSFRDPWGYTF
TRBV7-2	NA	TRBJ1-1	NA	TGTGCCAGCAGCTTAACCGGGCTGAGCACTGAAGCTTTCTTT	CASSLTGLSTEAFF
TRBV7-2	NA	TRBJ2-7	TRBD1	TGTGCCAGCAGCTTAGTAGGGACAGCTAACGAGCAGTACTTC	CASSLVGTANEQYF
TRBV18	NA	TRBJ2-3	NA	TGTGCCAGCTCACCATACGGGAAAACAACAGATACGCAGTATTTT	CASSPYGKTTDTQYF
TRBV11-3	NA	TRBJ2-2	TRBD1	TGTGCCAGCAGCTTAGTAGGGGGACAGGGCCACACCGGGGAGCTGTTTTTT	CASSLVGGQGHTGELFF
TRBV29-1	NA	TRBJ2-1	TRBD2	TGCAGCGTTCGACTAGCGGGAGGGTGGTACAATGAGCAGTTCTTC	CSVRLAGGWYNEQFF
TRBV7-9	few	TRBJ2-7	NA	TGTGCCAGCAGCTCGGGACGGAGTGACTACGAGCAGTACTTC	CASSSGRSDYEQYF
TRBV12-5	NA	TRBJ2-3	TRBD2	TGTGCTAGTGGTTATGCAGGGGGGTGGGGCGGGGGGGCCGGAGATACGCAGTATTTT	CASGYAGGWGGGAGDTQYF
TRBV25-1	few	TRBJ1-2	NA	TGTGCCAGCAGTGAATTAGCTAACTATGGCTACACCTTC	CASSELANYGYTF
TRBV3-1	NA	TRBJ1-1	NA	TGTGCCAGCAGCCCGATCGGTACGCAGATTACCCAGAGGGCTTTCTTT	CASSPIGTQITQRAFF
TRBV7-2	NA	TRBJ2-3	NA	TGTGCCAGCAACCTCCTAGCGACCACAGATACGCAGTATTTT	CASNLLATTDTQYF
TRBV21-1	NA	TRBJ2-1	NA	TGTGCCAGCAGCACCACTAGCGGGGGGGCCTCCTACAATGAGCAGTTCTTC	CASSTTSGGASYNEQFF
TRBV28	NA	TRBJ2-7	NA	TGTGCCAGCAGCCCCCCTGCCCGACAGGCTCATAGCGAGCAGTACTTC	CASSPPARQAHSEQYF
TRBV6-5	NA	TRBJ1-5	NA	TGTGCCAGCAGACCGGGACAAAATAGCAATCAGCCCCAGCATTTT	CASRPGQNSNQPQHF
TRBV12-5	NA	TRBJ2-7	TRBD1	TGTGCTGGTTTTTGGACAGGGTGGGACGAGCAGTACTTC	CAGFWTGWDEQYF
TRBV7-2	NA	TRBJ1-1	NA	TGTGCCAGCAGCTGGGGCAGGGGCCGAACTGAAGCTTTCTTT	CASSWGRGRTEAFF
TRBV7-8	NA	TRBJ2-5	TRBD1	TGTGCCAGCAGCTTAATGACAGGGGGGGAAGAGACCCAGTACTTC	CASSLMTGGEETQYF
TRBV20-1	NA	TRBJ1-2	NA	TGCAGTGCTCCCCCCCCCCTCAGAGAGGGCTATGGCTACACCTTC	CSAPPPLREGYGYTF
TRBV20-1	few	TRBJ2-7	TRBD1	TGCAGTGCTGGGGACAGGTATAACTACGAGCAGTACTTC	CSAGDRYNYEQYF
TRBV6-2/TRBV6-3	NA	TRBJ2-6	NA	TGTGCCAGCAGCCGGGACACCCAATACTCTGGGGCCAACGTCCTGACTTTC	CASSRDTQYSGANVLTF
TRBV3-1	NA	TRBJ2-5	TRBD1	TGTGCCAGCAGCCAAGATGGAGGACAGGGACCAGAGCAGTACTTC	CASSQDGGQGPEQYF
TRBV20-1	few	TRBJ1-2	NA	TGCAGTGCTATCCTCCGGAACTATGGCTACACCTTC	CSAILRNYGYTF
TRBV29-1	NA	TRBJ2-1	TRBD2	TGCAGCGCTCACCGGGACTACGTTTATGAGCAGTTCTTC	CSAHRDYVYEQFF
TRBV11-2	NA	TRBJ2-5	NA	TGTGCCAGCAGCTTAGCAGCTGCCGGGACCCAGTACTTC	CASSLAAAGTQYF
TRBV6-2/TRBV6-3	NA	TRBJ2-1	NA	TGTGCCAGCAACCAACAGGGTCCTTTCTACAATGAGCAGTTCTTC	CASNQQGPFYNEQFF
TRBV29-1	few	TRBJ2-1	NA	TGCAGCGTCCTCTATAGTGGGGATAATGAGCAGTTCTTC	CSVLYSGDNEQFF
TRBV28	few	TRBJ2-1	TRBD1	TGTGCCAGCCGTGGGGACAGGGTCAATGAGCAGTTCTTC	CASRGDRVNEQFF
TRBV12-3/TRBV12-4	NA	TRBJ2-1	NA	TGTGCCAGCAGTTTTCTCGCGGGGGCCCTGTACAATGAGCAGTTCTTC	CASSFLAGALYNEQFF
TRBV9	NA	TRBJ1-4	NA	TGTGCCAGCAGCATCCACTCCACGGAACTGAAAACTAATGAAAAACTGTTTTTT	CASSIHSTELKTNEKLFF
TRBV4-2	few	TRBJ2-5	NA	TGTGCCAGCAGCCAATCCCTAGGAGAGACCCAGTACTTC	CASSQSLGETQYF
TRBV9	few	TRBJ2-1	NA	TGTGCCAGCAGCTGGAATAATGAGCAGTTCTTC	CASSWNNEQFF
TRBV20-1	NA	TRBJ2-1	TRBD2	TGCAGTGCCAGTTTACGGGGGGATATTGATGAGCAGTTCTTC	CSASLRGDIDEQFF
TRBV5-1	few	TRBJ2-5	NA	TGCGCCAGCAGCGCCGGTGGGGATCTCCAAGAGACCCAGTACTTC	CASSAGGDLQETQYF
TRBV5-1	NA	TRBJ2-4	NA	TGCGCCAACAGCTTGGGGGGAAGTATCCTAGCCAAAAACATTCAGTACTTC	CANSLGGSILAKNIQYF
TRBV5-4	NA	TRBJ2-5	TRBD2	TGTGCCAGCAGCTTGCGGGCGGGGGGGCCTATCGATGAGCAGTACTTC	CASSLRAGGPIDEQYF
TRBV7-2	NA	TRBJ2-5	TRBD2	TGTGCCAGCAGCCGGGGGGACTACCGCAACGGGAGAGAGACCCAGTACTTC	CASSRGDYRNGRETQYF
TRBV6-2/TRBV6-3	few	TRBJ2-7	NA	TGTGCCAGCAGTTACTCGAGGGTTGAGGACGAGCAGTACTTC	CASSYSRVEDEQYF
TRBV4-3	NA	TRBJ2-7	NA	TGCGCCAGCAGCCCAGCGGAGGGGCAGGGAACCTACGAGCAGTACTTC	CASSPAEGQGTYEQYF
TRBV6-1	NA	TRBJ2-3	NA	TGTGCCAGCAGCGAGCTAAAGCGGAGTAGCACAGATACGCAGTATTTT	CASSELKRSSTDTQYF
TRBV29-1	few	TRBJ2-1	TRBD2	TGCAGCGTTGACGGCGGGGCTAGCGGGAGTTCTATGCCGGGTGAGCAGTTCTTC	CSVDGGASGSSMPGEQFF
TRBV5-6	NA	TRBJ2-7	TRBD1	TGTGCCAGCAGCTTGGGTAGGGGGCTATACGAGCAGTACTTC	CASSLGRGLYEQYF
TRBV12-3/TRBV12-4	few	TRBJ1-2	NA	TGTGCCAGCAGTTTAGCAGCAGACCTTTATGGCTACACCTTC	CASSLAADLYGYTF
TRBV10-3	few	TRBJ2-7	NA	TGTGCCATCAGTCCCCGGGACACCTTCTACGAGCAGTACTTC	CAISPRDTFYEQYF
TRBV7-2	NA	TRBJ2-5	NA	TGTGCCAGCAGCTTGGTAGCGGTACAAGAGACCCAGTACTTC	CASSLVAVQETQYF
TRBV20-1	NA	TRBJ2-1	TRBD2	TGCAGTGCTTCCGGGACTAGCGGGACCTACAATGAGCAGTTCTTC	CSASGTSGTYNEQFF
TRBV7-9	few	TRBJ2-7	TRBD1	TGTGCCAGCAGAGGGGACAGGGGGTACGAGCAGTACTTC	CASRGDRGYEQYF
TRBV18	NA	TRBJ2-7	NA	TGTGCCAGCTCACCACGAGGGCGATACTCCTACGAGCAGTACTTC	CASSPRGRYSYEQYF
TRBV13	few	TRBJ2-1	NA	TGTGCCAGCAGCCCTACCCATAACGTTGGTGAGCAGTTCTTC	CASSPTHNVGEQFF
TRBV4-2	NA	TRBJ2-7	NA	TGTGCCAGCAGCCAAGTTGGGGTATCGACTCATGAGCAGTACTTC	CASSQVGVSTHEQYF
TRBV2	NA	TRBJ1-2	NA	TGTGCCAGCAGTGAAGCGCTGGGGGACTCTGGCTACACCTTC	CASSEALGDSGYTF
TRBV12-3/TRBV12-4	NA	TRBJ2-3	TRBD2	TGTGCCAGCAGGACCAGTAGCGGGAGCGCAGATACGCAGTATTTT	CASRTSSGSADTQYF
TRBV12-3/TRBV12-4	NA	TRBJ2-4	TRBD2	TGTGCCAGCAGCATAGCGGGAGTTTCCAAAAACATTCAGTACTTC	CASSIAGVSKNIQYF
TRBV5-1	few	TRBJ2-5	TRBD1	TGCGCCAGCACCTCTGCCGACAGGGGTAGTAGTATCCAAGAGACCCAGTACTTC	CASTSADRGSSIQETQYF
TRBV7-9	NA	TRBJ2-7	NA	TGTGCCAGCAGCGAACAGCACTACGAGCAGTACTTC	CASSEQHYEQYF